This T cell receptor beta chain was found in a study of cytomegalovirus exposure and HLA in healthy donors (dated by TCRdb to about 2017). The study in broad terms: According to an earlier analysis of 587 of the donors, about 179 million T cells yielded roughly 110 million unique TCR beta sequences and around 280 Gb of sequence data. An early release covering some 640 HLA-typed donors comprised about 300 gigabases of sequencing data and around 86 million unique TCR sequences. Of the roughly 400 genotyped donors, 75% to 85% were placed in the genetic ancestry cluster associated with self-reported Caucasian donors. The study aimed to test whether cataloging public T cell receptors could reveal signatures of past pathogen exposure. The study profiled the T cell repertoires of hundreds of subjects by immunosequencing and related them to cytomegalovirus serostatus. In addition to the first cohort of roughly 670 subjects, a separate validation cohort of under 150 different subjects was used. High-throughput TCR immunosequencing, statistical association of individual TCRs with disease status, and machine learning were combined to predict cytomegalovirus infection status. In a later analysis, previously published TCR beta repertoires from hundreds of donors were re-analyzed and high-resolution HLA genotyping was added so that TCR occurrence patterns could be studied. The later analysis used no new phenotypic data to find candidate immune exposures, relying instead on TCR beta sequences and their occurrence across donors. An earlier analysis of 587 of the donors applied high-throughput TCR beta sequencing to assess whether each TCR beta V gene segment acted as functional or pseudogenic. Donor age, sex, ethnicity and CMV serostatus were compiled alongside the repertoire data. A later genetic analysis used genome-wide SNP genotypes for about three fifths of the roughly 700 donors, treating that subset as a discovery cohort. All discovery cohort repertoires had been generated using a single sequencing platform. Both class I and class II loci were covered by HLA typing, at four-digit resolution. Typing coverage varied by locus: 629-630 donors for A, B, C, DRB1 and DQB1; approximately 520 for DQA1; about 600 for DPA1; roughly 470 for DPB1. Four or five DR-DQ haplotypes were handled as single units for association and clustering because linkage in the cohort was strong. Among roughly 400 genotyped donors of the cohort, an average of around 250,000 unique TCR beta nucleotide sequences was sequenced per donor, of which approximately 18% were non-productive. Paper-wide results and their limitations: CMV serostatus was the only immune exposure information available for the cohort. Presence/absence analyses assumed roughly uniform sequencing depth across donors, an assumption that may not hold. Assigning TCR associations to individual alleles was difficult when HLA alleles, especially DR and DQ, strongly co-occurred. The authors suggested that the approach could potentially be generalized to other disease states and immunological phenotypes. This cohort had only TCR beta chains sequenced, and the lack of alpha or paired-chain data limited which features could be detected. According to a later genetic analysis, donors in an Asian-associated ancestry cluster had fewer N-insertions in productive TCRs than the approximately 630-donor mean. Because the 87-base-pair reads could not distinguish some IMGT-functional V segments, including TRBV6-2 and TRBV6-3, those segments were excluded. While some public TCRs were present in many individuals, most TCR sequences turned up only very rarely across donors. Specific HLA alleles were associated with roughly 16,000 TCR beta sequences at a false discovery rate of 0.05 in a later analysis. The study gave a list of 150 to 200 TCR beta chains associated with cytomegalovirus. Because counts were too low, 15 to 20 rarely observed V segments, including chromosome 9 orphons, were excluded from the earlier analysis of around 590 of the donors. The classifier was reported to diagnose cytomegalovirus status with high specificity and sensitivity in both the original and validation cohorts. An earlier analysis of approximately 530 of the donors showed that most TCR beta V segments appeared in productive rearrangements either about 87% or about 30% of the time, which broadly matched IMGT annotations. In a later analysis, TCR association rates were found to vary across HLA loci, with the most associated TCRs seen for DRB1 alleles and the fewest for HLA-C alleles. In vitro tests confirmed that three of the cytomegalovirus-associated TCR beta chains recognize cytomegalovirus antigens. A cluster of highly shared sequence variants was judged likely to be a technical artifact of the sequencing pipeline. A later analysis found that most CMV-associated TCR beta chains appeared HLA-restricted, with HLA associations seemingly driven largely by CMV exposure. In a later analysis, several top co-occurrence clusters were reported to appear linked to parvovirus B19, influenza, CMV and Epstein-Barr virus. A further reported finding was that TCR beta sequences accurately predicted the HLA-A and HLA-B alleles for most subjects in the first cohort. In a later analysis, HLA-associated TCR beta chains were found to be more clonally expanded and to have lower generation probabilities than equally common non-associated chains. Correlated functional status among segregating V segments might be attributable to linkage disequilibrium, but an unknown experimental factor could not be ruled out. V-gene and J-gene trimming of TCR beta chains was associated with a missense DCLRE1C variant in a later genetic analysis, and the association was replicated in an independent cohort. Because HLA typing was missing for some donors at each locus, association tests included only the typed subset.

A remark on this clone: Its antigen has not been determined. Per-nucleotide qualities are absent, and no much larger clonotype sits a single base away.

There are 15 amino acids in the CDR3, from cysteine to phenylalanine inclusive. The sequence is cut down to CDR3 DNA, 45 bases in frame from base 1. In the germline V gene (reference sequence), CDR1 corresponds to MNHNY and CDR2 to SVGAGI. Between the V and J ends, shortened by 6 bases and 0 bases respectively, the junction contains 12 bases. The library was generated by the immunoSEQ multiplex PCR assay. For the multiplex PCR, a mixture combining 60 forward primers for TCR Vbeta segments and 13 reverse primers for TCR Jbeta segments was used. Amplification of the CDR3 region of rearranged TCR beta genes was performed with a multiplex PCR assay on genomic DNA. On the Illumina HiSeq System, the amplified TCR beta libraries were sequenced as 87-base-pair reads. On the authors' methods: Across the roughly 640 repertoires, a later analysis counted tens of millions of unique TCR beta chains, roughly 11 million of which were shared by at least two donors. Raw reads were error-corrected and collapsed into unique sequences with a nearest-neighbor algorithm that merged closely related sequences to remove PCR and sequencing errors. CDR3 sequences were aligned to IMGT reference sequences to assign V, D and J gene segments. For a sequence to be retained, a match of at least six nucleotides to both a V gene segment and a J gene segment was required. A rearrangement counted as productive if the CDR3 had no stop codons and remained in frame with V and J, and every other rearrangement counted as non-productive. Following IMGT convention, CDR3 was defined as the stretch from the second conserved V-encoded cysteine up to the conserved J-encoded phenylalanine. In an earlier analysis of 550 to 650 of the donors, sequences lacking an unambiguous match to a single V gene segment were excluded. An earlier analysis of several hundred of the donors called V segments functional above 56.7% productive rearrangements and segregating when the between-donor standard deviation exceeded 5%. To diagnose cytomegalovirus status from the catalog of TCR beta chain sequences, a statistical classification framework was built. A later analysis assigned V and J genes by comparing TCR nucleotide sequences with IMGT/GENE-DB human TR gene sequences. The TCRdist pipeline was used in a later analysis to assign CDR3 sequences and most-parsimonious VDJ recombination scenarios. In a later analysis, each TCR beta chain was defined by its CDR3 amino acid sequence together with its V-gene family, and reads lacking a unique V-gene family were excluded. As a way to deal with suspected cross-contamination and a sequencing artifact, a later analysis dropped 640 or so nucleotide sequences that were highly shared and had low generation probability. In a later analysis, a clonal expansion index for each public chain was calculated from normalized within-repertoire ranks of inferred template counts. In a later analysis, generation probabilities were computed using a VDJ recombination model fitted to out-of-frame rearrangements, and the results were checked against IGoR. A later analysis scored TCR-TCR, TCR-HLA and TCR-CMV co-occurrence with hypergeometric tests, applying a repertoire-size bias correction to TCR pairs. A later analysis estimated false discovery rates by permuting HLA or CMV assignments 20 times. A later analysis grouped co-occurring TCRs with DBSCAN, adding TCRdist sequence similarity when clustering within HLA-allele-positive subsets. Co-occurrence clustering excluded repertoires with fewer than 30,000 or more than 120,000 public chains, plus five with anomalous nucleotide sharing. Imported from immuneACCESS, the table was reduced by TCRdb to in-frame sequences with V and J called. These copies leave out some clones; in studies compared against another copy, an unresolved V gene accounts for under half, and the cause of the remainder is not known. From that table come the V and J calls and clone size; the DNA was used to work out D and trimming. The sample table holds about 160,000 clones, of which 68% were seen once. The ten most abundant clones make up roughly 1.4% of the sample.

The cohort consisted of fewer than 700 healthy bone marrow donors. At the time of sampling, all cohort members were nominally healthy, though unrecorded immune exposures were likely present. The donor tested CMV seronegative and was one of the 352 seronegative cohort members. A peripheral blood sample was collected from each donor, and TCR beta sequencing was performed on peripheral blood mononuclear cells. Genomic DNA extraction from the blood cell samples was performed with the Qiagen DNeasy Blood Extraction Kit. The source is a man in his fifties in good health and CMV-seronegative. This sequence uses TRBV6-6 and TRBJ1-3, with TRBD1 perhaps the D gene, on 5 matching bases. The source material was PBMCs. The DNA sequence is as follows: TGTGCCAGCAGCCGGGACTTTAGCTCTGGAAACACCATATATTTT. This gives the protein CASSRDFSSGNTIYF.